Here is one T cell receptor (beta chain) with its context. The method was immunoSEQ multiplex PCR; TCRdb's version includes in-frame clones alone and lacks a portion of them. The sample holds about 330,000 clones, more than 75% seen once. There are 15 residues in the CDR3. Germline V gene lookup returns CDR1 SGDLS and CDR2 YYNGEE. V was clipped by 0 bases and J by 6 bases; unmatched bases: 4. Individuals drawn from approximately 22 US areas were about 18 to 90 years old. All recovered Cohort 3 donors got two negative PCRs, got clearance, or saw symptom resolution. The sample belongs to a study of blood T cell repertoires in COVID-19. As for the study in general: The origin of the acute and convalescent COVID-19 samples was the United States, Italy and Spain.

Sequenced sample: PBMCs or T cells enriched from blood (not recorded which). The receptor was isolated from a woman between 18 and 30 years old who had recovered from COVID-19. This chain uses TRBV9 with TRBJ1-2; TRBD1 agrees at 11 bases. The CDR3, as DNA: TGTGCCAGCAGCGTAGTCGGGACAGGGGGTGATGGCTACACCTTC. Encoded protein: CASSVVGTGGDGYTF. The whole variable domain, filled in from reference TRBV9 and TRBJ1-2, reads DSGVTQTPKHLITATGQRVTLRCSPRSGDLSVYWYQQSLDQGLQFLIQYYNGEERAKGNILERFSAQQFPDLHSELNLSSLELGDSALYFCASSVVGTGGDGYTFGSGTRLTVV.